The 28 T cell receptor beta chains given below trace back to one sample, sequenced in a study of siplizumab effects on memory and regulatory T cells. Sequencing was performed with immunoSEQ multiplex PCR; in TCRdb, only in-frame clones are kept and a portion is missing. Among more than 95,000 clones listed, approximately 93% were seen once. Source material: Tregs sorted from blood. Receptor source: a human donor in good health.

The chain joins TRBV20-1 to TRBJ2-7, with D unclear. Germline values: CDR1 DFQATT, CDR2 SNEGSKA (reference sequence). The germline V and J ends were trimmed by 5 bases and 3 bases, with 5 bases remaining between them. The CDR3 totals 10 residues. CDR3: CSAYDYEQYF. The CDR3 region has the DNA TGCAGTGCTTACGACTACGAGCAGTACTTC.

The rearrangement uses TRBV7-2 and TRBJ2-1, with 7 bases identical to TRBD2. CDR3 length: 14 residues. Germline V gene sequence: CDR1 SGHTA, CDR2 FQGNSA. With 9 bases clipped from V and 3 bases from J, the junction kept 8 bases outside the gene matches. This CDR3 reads CASSTGLYYNEQFF. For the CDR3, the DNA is TGTGCCAGTTCGACGGGACTATACTACAATGAGCAGTTCTTC. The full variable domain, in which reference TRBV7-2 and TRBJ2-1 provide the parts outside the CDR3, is GAGVSQSPSNKVTEKGKDVELRCDPISGHTALYWYRQSLGQGLEFLIYFQGNSAPDKSGLPSDRFSAERTGGSVSTLTIQRTQQEDSAVYLCASSTGLYYNEQFFGPGTRLTVL.

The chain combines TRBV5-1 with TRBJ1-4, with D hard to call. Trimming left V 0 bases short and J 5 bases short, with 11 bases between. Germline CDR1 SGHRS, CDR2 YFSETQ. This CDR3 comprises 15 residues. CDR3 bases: TGCGCCAGCAGCTTGGCAGCCGGAGTAAATGAAAAACTGTTTTTT. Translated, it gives CASSLAAGVNEKLFF.

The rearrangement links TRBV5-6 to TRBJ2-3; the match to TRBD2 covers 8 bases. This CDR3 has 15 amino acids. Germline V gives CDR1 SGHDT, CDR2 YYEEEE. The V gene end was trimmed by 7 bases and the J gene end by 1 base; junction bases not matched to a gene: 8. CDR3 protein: CASFPGGRGTDTQYF. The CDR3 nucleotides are TGTGCCAGCTTCCCGGGGGGGAGAGGCACAGATACGCAGTATTTT.

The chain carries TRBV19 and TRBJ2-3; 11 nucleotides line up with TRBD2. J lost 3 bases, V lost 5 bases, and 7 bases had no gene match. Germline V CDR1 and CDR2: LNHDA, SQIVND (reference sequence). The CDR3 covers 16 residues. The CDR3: CASSWGLAGGTDTQYF. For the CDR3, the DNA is TGTGCCAGTAGTTGGGGGCTAGCGGGGGGTACAGATACGCAGTATTTT.

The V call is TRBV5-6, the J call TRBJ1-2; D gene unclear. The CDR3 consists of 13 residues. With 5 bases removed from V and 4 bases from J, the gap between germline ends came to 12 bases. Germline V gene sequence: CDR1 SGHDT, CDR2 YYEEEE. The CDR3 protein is CASRNPGFYGYTF. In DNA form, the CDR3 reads TGTGCCAGCAGGAATCCGGGTTTCTATGGCTACACCTTC.

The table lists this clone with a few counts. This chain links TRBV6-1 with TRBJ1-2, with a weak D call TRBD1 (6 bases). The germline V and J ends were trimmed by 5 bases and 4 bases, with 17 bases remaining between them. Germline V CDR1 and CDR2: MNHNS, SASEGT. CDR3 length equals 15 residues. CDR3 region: CASSTSHTGLYGYTF. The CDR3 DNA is TGTGCCAGCAGTACATCCCACACAGGGCTCTATGGCTACACCTTC.

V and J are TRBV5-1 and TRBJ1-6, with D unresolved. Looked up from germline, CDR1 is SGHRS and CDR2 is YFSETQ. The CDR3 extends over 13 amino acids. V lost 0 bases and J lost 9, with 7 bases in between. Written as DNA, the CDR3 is TGCGCCAGCAGCTTGGCGGGAAGTTCACCCCTCCACTTT. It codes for CASSLAGSSPLHF. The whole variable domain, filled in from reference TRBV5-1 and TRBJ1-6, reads KAGVTQTPRYLIKTRGQQVTLSCSPISGHRSVSWYQQTPGQGLQFLFEYFSETQRNKGNFPGRFSGRQFSNSRSEMNVSTLELGDSALYLCASSLAGSSPLHFGNGTRLTVT.

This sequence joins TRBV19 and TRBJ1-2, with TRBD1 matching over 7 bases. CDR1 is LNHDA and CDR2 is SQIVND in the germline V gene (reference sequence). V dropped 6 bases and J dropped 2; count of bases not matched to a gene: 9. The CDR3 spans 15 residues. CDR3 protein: CASRPRGTANYGYTF. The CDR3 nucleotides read TGTGCCAGTAGACCCAGGGGGACGGCAAACTATGGCTACACCTTC.

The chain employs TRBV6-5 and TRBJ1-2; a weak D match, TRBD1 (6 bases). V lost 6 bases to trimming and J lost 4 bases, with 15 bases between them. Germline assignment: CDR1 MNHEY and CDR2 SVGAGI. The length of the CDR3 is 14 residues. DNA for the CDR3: TGTGCCAGCAGGAAACAGGGAACGACCTATGGCTACACCTTC. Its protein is CASRKQGTTYGYTF.

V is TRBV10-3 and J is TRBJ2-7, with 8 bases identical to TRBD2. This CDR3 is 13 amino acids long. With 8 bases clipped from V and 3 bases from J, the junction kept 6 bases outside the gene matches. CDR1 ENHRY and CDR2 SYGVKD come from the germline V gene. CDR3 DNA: TGTGCCATCCGTGCGGGAGGAAGCTACGAGCAGTACTTC. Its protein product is CAIRAGGSYEQYF.

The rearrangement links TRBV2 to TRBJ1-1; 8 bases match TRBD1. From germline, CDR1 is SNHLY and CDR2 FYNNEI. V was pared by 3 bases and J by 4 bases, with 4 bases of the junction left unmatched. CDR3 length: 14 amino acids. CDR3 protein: CASSEGTGFTEAFF. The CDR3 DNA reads TGTGCCAGCAGTGAGGGGACAGGCTTCACTGAAGCTTTCTTT.

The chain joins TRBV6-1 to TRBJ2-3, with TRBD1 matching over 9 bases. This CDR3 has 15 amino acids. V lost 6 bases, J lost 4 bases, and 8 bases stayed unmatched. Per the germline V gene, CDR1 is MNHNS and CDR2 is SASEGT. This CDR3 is CASRNTGTGSDTQYF. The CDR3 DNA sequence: TGTGCCAGCAGGAACACCGGGACAGGGTCAGATACGCAGTATTTT.

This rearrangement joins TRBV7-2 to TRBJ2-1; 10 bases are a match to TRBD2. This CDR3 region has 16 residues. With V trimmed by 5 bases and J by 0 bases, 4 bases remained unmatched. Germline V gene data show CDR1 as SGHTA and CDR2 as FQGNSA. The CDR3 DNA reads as TGTGCCAGCAGCAAACTAGCGGGGAGCTCCTACAATGAGCAGTTCTTC. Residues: CASSKLAGSSYNEQFF. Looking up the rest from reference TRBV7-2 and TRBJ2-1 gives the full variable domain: GAGVSQSPSNKVTEKGKDVELRCDPISGHTALYWYRQSLGQGLEFLIYFQGNSAPDKSGLPSDRFSAERTGGSVSTLTIQRTQQEDSAVYLCASSKLAGSSYNEQFFGPGTRLTVL.

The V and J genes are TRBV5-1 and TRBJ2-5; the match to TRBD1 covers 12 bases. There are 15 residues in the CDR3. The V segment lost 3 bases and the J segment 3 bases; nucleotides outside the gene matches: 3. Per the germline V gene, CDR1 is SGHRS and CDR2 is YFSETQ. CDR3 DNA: TGCGCCAGCAGCTGGGACAGGGGGCAGGAAGAGACCCAGTACTTC. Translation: CASSWDRGQEETQYF. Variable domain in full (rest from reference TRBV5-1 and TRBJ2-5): KAGVTQTPRYLIKTRGQQVTLSCSPISGHRSVSWYQQTPGQGLQFLFEYFSETQRNKGNFPGRFSGRQFSNSRSEMNVSTLELGDSALYLCASSWDRGQEETQYFGPGTRLLVL.

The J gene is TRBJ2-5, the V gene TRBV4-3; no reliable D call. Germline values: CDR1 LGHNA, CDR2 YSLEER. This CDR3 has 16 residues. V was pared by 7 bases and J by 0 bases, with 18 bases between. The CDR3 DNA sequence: TGCGCCAGCACCCCCTCGTGGAGCGTGTACCAAGAGACCCAGTACTTC. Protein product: CASTPSWSVYQETQYF.

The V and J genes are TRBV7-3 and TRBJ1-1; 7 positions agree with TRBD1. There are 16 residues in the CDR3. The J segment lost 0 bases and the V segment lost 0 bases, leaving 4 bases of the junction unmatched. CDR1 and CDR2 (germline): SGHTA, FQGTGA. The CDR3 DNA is TGTGCCAGCAGCTTAACAGGGGGCCGGTTGAACACTGAAGCTTTCTTT. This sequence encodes CASSLTGGRLNTEAFF.

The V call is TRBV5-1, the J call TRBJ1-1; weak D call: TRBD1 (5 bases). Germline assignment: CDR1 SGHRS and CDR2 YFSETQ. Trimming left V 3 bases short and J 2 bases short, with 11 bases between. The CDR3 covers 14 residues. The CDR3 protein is CASSSSGRNTEAFF. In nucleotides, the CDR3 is TGCGCCAGCAGCTCTTCAGGGCGTAACACTGAAGCTTTCTTT. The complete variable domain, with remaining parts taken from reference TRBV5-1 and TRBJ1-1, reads KAGVTQTPRYLIKTRGQQVTLSCSPISGHRSVSWYQQTPGQGLQFLFEYFSETQRNKGNFPGRFSGRQFSNSRSEMNVSTLELGDSALYLCASSSSGRNTEAFFGQGTRLTVV.

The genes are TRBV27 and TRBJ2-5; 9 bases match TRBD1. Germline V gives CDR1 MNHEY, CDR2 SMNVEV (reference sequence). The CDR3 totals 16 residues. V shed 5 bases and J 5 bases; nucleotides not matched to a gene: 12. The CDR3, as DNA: TGTGCCAGCAGTACGACCGGGACAGGGTCCTGGGAGACCCAGTACTTC. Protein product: CASSTTGTGSWETQYF.

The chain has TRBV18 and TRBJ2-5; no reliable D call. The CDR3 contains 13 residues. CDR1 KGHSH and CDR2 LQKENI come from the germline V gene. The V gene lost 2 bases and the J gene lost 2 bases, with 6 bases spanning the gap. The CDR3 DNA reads TGTGCCAGCTCACCATTCAGTCAAGAGACCCAGTACTTC. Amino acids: CASSPFSQETQYF.

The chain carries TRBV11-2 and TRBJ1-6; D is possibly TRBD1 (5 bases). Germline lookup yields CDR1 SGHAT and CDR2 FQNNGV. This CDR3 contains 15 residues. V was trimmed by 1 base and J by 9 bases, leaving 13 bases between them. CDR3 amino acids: CASSLAAGRFSPLHF. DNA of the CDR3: TGTGCCAGCAGCTTAGCGGCAGGGAGGTTTTCACCCCTCCACTTT.

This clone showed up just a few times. The chain's CDR3 is CASSAGRYTEAFF. The CDR3 DNA is TGTGCCAGCAGCGCAGGGAGGTACACTGAAGCTTTCTTT. This chain uses TRBV9 with TRBJ1-1; D may be TRBD1 (5 bases). CDR1 and CDR2 (germline): SGDLS, YYNGEE. The CDR3 contains 13 residues. Trimming removed 3 bases at V and 3 bases at J, with 9 bases between.

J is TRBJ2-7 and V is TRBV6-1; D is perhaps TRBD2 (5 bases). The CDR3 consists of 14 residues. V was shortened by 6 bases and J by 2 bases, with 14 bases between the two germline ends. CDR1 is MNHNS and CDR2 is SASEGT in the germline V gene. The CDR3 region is CASSQVRGTYEQYF. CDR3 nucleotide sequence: TGTGCCAGCAGCCAGGTCCGGGGTACCTACGAGCAGTACTTC.

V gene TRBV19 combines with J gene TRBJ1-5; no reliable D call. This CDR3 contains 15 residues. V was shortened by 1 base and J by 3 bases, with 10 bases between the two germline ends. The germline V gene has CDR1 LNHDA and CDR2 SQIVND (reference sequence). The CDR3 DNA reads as TGTGCCAGTAGTATAGTTCGCAGGTTCAATCAGCCCCAGCATTTT. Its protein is CASSIVRRFNQPQHF. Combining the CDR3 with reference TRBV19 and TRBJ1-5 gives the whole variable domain DGGITQSPKYLFRKEGQNVTLSCEQNLNHDAMYWYRQDPGQGLRLIYYSQIVNDFQKGDIAEGYSVSREKKESFPLTVTSAQKNPTAFYLCASSIVRRFNQPQHFGDGTRLSIL.

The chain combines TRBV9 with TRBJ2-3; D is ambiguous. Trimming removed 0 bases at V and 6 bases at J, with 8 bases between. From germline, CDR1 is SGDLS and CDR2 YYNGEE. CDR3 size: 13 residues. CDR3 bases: TGTGCCAGCAGCGTAGAGAATACGGATACGCAGTATTTT. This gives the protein CASSVENTDTQYF.

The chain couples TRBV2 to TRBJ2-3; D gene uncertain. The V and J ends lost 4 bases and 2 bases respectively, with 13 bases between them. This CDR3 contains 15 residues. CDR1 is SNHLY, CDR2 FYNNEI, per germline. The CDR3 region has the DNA TGTGCCAGCAGTGTTGACGGATTGCTCACAGATACGCAGTATTTT. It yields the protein CASSVDGLLTDTQYF.

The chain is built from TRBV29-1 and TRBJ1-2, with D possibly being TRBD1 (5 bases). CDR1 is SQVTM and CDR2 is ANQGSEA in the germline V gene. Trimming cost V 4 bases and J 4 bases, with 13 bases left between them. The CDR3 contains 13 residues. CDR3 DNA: TGCAGCGTTGGTGCTGGGGGGGGCTATGGCTACACCTTC. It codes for CSVGAGGGYGYTF.

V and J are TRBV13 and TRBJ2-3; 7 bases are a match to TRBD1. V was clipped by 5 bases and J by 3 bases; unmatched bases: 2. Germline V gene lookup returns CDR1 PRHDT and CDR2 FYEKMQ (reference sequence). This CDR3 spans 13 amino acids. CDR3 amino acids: CASSLQGTDTQYF. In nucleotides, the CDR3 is TGTGCCAGCAGCCTACAGGGGACAGATACGCAGTATTTT.